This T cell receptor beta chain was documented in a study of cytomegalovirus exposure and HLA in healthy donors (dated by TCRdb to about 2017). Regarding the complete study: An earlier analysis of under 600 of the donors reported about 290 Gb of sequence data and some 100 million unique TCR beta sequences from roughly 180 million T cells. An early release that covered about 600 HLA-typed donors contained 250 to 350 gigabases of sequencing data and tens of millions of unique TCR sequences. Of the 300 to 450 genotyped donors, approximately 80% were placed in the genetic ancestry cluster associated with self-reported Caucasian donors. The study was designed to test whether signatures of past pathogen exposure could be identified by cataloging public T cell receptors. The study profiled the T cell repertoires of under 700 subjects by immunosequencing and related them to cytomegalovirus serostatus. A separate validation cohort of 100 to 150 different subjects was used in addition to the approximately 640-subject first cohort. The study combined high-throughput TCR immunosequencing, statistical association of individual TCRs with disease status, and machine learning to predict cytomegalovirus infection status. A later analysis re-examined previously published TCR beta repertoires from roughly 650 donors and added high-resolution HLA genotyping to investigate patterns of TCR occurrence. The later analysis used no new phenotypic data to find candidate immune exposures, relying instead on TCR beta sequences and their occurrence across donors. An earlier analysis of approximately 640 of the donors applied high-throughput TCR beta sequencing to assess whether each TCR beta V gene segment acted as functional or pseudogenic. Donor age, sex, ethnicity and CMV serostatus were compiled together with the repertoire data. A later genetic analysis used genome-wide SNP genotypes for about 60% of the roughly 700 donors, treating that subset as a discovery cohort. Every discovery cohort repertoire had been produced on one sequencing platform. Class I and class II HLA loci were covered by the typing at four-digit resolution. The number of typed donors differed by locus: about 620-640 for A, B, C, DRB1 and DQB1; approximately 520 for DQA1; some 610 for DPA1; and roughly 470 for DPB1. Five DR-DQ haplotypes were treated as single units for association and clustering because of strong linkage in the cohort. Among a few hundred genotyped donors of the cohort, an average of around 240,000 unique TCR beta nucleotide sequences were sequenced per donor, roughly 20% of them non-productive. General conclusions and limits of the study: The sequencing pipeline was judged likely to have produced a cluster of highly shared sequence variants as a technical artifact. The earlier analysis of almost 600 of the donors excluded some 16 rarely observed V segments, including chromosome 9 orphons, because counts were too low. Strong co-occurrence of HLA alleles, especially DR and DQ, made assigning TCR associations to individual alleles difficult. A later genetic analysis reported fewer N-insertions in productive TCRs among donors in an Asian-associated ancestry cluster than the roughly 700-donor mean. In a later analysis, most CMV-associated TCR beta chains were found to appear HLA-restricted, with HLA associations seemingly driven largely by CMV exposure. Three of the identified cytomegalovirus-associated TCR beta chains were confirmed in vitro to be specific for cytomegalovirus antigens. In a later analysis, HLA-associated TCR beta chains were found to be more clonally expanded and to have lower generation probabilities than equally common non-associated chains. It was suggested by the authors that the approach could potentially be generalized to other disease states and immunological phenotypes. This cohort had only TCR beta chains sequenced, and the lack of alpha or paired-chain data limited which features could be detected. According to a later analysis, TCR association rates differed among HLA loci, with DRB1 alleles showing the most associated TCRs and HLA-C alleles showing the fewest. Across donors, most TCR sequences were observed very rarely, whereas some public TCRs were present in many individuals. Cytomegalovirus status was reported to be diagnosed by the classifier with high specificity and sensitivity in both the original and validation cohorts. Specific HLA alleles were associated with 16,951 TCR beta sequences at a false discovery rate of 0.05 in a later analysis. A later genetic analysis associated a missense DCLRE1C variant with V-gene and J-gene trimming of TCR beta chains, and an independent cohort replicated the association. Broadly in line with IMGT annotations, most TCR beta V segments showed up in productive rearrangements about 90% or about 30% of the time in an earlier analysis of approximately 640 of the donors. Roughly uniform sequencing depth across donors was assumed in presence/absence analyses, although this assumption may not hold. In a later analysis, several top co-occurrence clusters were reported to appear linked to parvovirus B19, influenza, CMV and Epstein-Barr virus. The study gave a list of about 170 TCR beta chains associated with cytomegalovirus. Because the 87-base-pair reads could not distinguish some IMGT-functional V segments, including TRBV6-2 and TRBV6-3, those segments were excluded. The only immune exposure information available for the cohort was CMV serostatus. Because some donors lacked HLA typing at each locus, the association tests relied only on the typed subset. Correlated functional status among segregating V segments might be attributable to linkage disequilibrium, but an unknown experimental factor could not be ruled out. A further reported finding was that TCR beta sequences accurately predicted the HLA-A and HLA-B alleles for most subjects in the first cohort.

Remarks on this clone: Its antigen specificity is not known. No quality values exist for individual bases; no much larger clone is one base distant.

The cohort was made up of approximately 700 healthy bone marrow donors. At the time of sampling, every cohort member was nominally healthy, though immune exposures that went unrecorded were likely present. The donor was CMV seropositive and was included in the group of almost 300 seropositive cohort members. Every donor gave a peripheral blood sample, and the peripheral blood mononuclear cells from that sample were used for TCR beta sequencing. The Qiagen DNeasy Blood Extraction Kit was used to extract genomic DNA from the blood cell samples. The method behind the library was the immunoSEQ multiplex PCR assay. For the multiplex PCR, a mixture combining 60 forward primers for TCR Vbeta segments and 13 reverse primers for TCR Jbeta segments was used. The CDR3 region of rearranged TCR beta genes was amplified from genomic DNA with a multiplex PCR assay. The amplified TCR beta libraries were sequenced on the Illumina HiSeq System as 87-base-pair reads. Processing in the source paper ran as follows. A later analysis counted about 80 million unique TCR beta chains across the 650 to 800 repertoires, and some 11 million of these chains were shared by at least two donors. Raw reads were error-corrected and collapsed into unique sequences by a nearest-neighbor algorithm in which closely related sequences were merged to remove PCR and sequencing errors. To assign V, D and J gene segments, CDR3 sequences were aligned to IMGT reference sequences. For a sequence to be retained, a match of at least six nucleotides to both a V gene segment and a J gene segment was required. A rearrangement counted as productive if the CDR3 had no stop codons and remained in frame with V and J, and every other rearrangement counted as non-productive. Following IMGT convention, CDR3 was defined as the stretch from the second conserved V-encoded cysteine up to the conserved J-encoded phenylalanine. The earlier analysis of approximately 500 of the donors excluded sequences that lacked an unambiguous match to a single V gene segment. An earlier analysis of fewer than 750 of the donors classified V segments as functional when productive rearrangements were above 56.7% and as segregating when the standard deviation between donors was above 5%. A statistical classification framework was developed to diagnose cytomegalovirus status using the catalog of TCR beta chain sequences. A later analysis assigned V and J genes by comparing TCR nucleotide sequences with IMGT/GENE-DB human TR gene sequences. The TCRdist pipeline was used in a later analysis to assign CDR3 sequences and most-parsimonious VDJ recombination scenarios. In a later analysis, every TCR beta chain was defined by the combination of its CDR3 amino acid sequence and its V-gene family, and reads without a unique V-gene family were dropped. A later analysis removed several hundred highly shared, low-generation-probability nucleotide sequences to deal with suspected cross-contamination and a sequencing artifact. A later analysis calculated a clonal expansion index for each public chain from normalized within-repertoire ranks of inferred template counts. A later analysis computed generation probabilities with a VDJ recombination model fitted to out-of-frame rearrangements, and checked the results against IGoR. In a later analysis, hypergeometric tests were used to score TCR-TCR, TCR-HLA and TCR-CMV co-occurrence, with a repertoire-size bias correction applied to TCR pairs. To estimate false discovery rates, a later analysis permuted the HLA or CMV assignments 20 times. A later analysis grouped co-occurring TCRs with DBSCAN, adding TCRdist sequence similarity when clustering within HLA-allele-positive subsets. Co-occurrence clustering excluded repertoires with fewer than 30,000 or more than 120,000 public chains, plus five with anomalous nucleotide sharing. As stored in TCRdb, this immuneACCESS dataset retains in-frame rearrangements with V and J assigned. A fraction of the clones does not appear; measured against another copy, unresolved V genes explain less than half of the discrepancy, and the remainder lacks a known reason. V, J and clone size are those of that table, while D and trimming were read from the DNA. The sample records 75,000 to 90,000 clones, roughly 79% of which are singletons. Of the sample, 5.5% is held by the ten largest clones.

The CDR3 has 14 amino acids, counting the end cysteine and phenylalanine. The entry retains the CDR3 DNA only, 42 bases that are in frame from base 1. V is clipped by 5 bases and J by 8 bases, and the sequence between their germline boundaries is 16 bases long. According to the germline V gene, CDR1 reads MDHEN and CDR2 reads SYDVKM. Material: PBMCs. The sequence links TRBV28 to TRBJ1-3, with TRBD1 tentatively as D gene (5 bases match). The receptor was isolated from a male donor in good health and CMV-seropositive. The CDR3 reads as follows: CASSRGRWVDTIYF. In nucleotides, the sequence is TGTGCCAGCAGTCGGGGGAGGTGGGTCGACACCATATATTTT.